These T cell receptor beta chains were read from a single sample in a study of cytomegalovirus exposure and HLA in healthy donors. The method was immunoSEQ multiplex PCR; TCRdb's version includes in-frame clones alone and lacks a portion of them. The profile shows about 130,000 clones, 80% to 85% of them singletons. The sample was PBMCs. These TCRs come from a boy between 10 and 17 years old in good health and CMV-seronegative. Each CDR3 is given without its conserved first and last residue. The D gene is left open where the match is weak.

ASSLGLAGSYEQY,TRBD2,TRBV7-2,13
ASSSQTDSEGVGELF,.,TRBV2,15
ASSQEHRAQETQY,.,TRBV4-2,13
ASSIGEYGYT,.,TRBV19,10
ASSTEDEQY,.,TRBV6-6,9
SVVTGAGYT,TRBD1,TRBV29-1,9
ASRRLAGVQINEQF,TRBD2,TRBV2,14
ASTFGGTGANVLT,.,TRBV7-8,13
ASRPGVRGGYTEAF,.,TRBV5-4,14
ASSLGTSGSHEQY,TRBD2,TRBV6-5,13
ASSPIAGQPPNEQF,TRBD2,TRBV5-4,14
ASSVEGGNEKLF,.,TRBV9,12
ASTGGYNEQY,TRBD1,TRBV30,10